The sequence of this TCR beta chain was determined in a study of shared clonotypes between healthy human individuals. Repertoires were generated with immunoSEQ multiplex PCR, while TCRdb's copy carries only in-frame clones and drops some. The sample lists about half a million clones, around 80% seen once, with roughly 12% in the top ten. Germline V gene data show CDR1 as SGHRS and CDR2 as YFSETQ. With 3 bases clipped from V and 4 bases from J, the junction kept 7 bases outside the gene matches. The CDR3 runs to 15 residues. This sequence joins TRBV5-1 and TRBJ2-1; 7 bases are shared with TRBD2. The sequence was obtained from a woman aged 40 to 49 in good health. Some clones in this sample may be carry-over from other donors' samples. Source material: PBMCs. CDR3 residues: CASSSRLAEYNEQFF. For the CDR3, the DNA is TGCGCCAGCAGCTCCCGACTAGCCGAGTACAATGAGCAGTTCTTC.